This TCR beta chain stems from a study of T-cell reconstitution after alpha-beta-depleted transplantation in children. The authors prepared the TCRbeta library with unique molecular identifiers. TCRdb re-called the PCR reads through MiXCR, storing one row per CDR3 protein. The sample holds some 180,000 distinct CDR3 sequences, under 8.5% seen once. Losses at the gene ends were 4 bases for V and 6 bases for J; bases not matched to a gene: 12. The CDR3 totals 16 residues. The V gene's germline CDR1 is SGDLS and CDR2 YYNGEE. General study points: Day-60 TCRbeta diversity that was high in some patients was derived from surviving recipient T cells and thymic progenitors. A year post-transplant, T-cell counts and diversity derived mostly from newly produced T cells.

In the case of this clonotype: Antigen unknown.

The J gene is TRBJ2-1, the V gene TRBV9; 8 bases line up with TRBD2. Material: PBMCs, obtained before TCRalphabeta/CD19-depleted stem cell transplant. The TCR sequence derives from a boy younger than 10 with acute lymphoblastic leukemia, due to receive a stem cell transplant. CDR3: CASSPLERGRANEQFF. Here the CDR3 DNA reads TGTGCCAGCAGCCCTTTGGAGCGGGGGCGGGCCAATGAGCAGTTCTTC. Using reference TRBV9 and TRBJ2-1 for the parts outside the CDR3, the full variable domain is DSGVTQTPKHLITATGQRVTLRCSPRSGDLSVYWYQQSLDQGLQFLIQYYNGEERAKGNILERFSAQQFPDLHSELNLSSLELGDSALYFCASSPLERGRANEQFFGPGTRLTVL.